Each of the 13 T cell receptor beta chains below was sequenced from the same sample in a study of identical twins. TCRdb reprocessed the 5' RACE reads via MiXCR and lists one record per CDR3 protein. The sample includes about 520,000 distinct CDR3 sequences, roughly a fifth of them seen just once. This same sample was also taken into another study, of T cells expressing NK-cell markers.

The material sequenced was CD4+ T cells sorted from blood. The receptor set was obtained from a woman aged 18-30 years in good health.

This clonotype was observed a handful of times. CDR3 bases: TGTGCCACCAGCAGAGACAAGAACTATGGCTACACCTTC. Protein sequence: CATSRDKNYGYTF. The V call is TRBV15, the J call TRBJ1-2; D not certain. The V end lost 0 bases, the J end lost 2 bases, and 4 bases lay between the germline ends. CDR1 and CDR2 (germline): LNHNV, YYDKDF (reference sequence). The CDR3 is made up of 13 amino acids.

The gene calls are TRBV20-1 and TRBJ2-5; tentatively, D is TRBD2 (5 bases). V dropped 0 bases and J dropped 2 bases, with 7 bases sitting between them. This CDR3 contains 13 residues. CDR1 and CDR2 (germline): DFQATT, SNEGSKA (reference sequence). In DNA, the CDR3 is TGCAGTGCTAGAGATTCGGGGCAAGAGACCCAGTACTTC. This encodes CSARDSGQETQYF.

This clonotype was seen a handful of times. The V and J genes are TRBV5-1 and TRBJ2-7; D is ambiguous. V was trimmed by 1 base and J by 2 bases, leaving 10 bases between them. The CDR3 consists of 14 residues. Germline loops: CDR1 SGHRS, CDR2 YFSETQ. The CDR3 nucleotides read TGCGCCAGCAGCTTGTATCCAGGTACCTACGAGCAGTACTTC. This translates into CASSLYPGTYEQYF.

The genes are TRBV10-3 and TRBJ1-3; 7 bases match TRBD1. V lost 5 bases, J lost 4 bases, and 5 bases stayed unmatched. The germline V gene has CDR1 ENHRY and CDR2 SYGVKD. The CDR3 is made up of 14 amino acids. DNA of the CDR3: TGTGCCATCAGTACCGGGACAGCAGGAAACACCATATATTTT. As protein: CAISTGTAGNTIYF.

The chain employs TRBV20-1 and TRBJ2-2; D ambiguous. Per germline, CDR1 DFQATT and CDR2 SNEGSKA (reference sequence). This CDR3 is built from 13 residues. Trimming took 3 bases from V and 4 from J, leaving 9 bases between them. The CDR3 nucleotides read TGCAGTGCTAGTCCCCCCTTCACCGGGGAGCTGTTTTTT. It is translated as CSASPPFTGELFF.

This clonotype has a handful of counts. J is TRBJ1-1 and V is TRBV27, with D uncertain. V gave up 0 bases and J gave up 9 bases, with 11 bases separating them. There are 13 residues in the CDR3. Germline V CDR1 and CDR2: MNHEY, SMNVEV (reference sequence). The CDR3, as DNA: TGTGCCAGCAGTTTATCGGGTAGGGCGCAAGCTTTCTTT. Its translation is CASSLSGRAQAFF.

This clonotype was recorded a few times. The chain is built from TRBV3-1 and TRBJ2-2; 14 bases are a match to TRBD2. Germline trimming cut 3 bases from V and 7 bases from J; bases unmatched to any gene: 7. The CDR3 has 17 residues. Looked up from germline, CDR1 is LGHDT and CDR2 is YNNKEL (reference sequence). CDR3 residues: CASSQAGTSGRCGELFF. In nucleotides, the CDR3 is TGTGCCAGCAGCCAGGCCGGGACTAGCGGGAGATGCGGGGAGCTGTTTTTT.

This rearrangement joins TRBV5-1 to TRBJ2-7; no firm D call. Germline CDR1 SGHRS, CDR2 YFSETQ. Between the trimmed V and J ends, which lost 0 bases and 7 bases, there was a span of 17 bases. The CDR3 contains 15 residues. Here the CDR3 reads CASSLGGSRLGEQYF. CDR3 sequence (DNA): TGCGCCAGCAGCTTGGGCGGATCGAGGTTGGGTGAGCAGTACTTC.

This chain uses TRBV20-1 with TRBJ2-7; D not certain. Germline CDR1 DFQATT, CDR2 SNEGSKA (reference sequence). V shed 0 bases and J shed 4 bases, with 7 bases lying between them. The CDR3 has 12 amino acids. CDR3: CSARDRSYEQYF. The CDR3 DNA follows: TGCAGTGCTAGAGATCGGTCGTACGAGCAGTACTTC.

This clonotype was counted between two and nine times. The J gene is TRBJ1-2, the V gene TRBV29-1, with D unclear. The CDR3 covers 13 residues. V lost 6 bases, J lost 2 bases, and 13 bases lay in between. Germline CDR1 reads SQVTM; CDR2 reads ANQGSEA. Here the CDR3 DNA reads TGCAGCGTGTCCTCGGGGATCAACTATGGCTACACCTTC. It yields the protein CSVSSGINYGYTF.

This clonotype was seen a few times. The genes are TRBV20-1 and TRBJ2-1; D remains unclear. The germline CDR1 and CDR2 sequences are DFQATT and SNEGSKA (reference sequence). CDR3 size: 12 residues. V lost 3 bases to trimming and J lost 6 bases, with 9 bases between them. The CDR3, as DNA: TGCAGTGCTAGTACTCCCTTCAATGAGCAGTTCTTC. This gives the protein CSASTPFNEQFF.

This sequence joins TRBV4-1 and TRBJ2-1, with 7 positions matching TRBD2. CDR1 is MGHRA, CDR2 YSYEKL, per germline. V shed 3 bases and J 6 bases; nucleotides not matched to a gene: 8. The CDR3 extends over 15 amino acids. In nucleotides, the CDR3 is TGCGCCAGCAGCCACGTGCGGACTAGTCTCAATGAGCAGTTCTTC. The encoded protein is CASSHVRTSLNEQFF.

The rearrangement joins TRBV20-1 to TRBJ2-4, with D tentatively TRBD2 (6 bases). Looked up from germline, CDR1 is DFQATT and CDR2 is SNEGSKA (reference sequence). Trimming took 5 bases from V and 0 from J, leaving 14 bases between them. The CDR3 is made up of 15 amino acids. CDR3 region: CSAPDAGLAKNIQYF. The CDR3, as DNA: TGCAGTGCTCCTGACGCGGGGCTAGCCAAAAACATTCAGTACTTC.